One sample yielded the 32 T cell receptor beta chains listed below, sequenced in a study of vaccination and CD4 T cells after COVID-19 (dated by TCRdb to between 2021 and 2023). The library was obtained by PCR. Sequenced using an Illumina iSeq 100. TCR sequencing of DNA from cultured CD4+ T cells used the Oncomine TCR Beta short-read assay at the Johns Hopkins FTIC core. TCRdb trimmed the raw reads at Q25, called clones with MiXCR and kept productive beta chains. Rows are combined by CDR3 protein, so each entry shows the most common genes and DNA. The table for this sample lists fewer than 15,000 distinct CDR3 sequences; about two fifths of them were counted only once. The biggest ten clones account for roughly a tenth of the sample. Sample treatment or condition, as interpreted from the label and publication: approximately 10-day PBMC culture with coronavirus spike peptide pools or control peptides (ViraFEST assay).

These receptors' targets are unknown. This specimen was CD4+ T cells from blood, cultured in vitro, taken after SARS-CoV-2 vaccination. These receptors came from a human donor who had recovered from COVID-19.

V usage is TRBV7-9 and J usage is TRBJ1-6, with unresolved D. Germline V gives CDR1 SEHNR, CDR2 FQNEAQ (reference sequence). V lost 1 base and J lost 10, with 11 bases in between. The CDR3 has 14 amino acids. The CDR3 DNA is TGTGCCAGCAGCTTAGTAAGGACTGGGTCACCCCTCCACTTT. Protein product: CASSLVRTGSPLHF.

This clonotype has just a few counts. The chain joins TRBV15 to TRBJ2-1, with 8 bases that match TRBD1. The CDR3 consists of 13 residues. Germline V gene lookup returns CDR1 LNHNV and CDR2 YYDKDF (reference sequence). J lost 13 bases, V lost 0 bases, and 5 bases had no gene match. The CDR3 protein is CATSRDTGGSQFF. CDR3 DNA sequence: TGTGCCACCAGCAGAGATACAGGGGGTAGTCAGTTCTTC.

The chain links TRBV20-1 to TRBJ2-2, with a tentative D call TRBD1 (5 bases). Trimming took off 2 bases at V and 4 bases at J, with 14 bases between the two ends. Germline lookup yields CDR1 DFQATT and CDR2 SNEGSKA (reference sequence). The CDR3 has 15 amino acids. The CDR3 nucleotides read TGCAGTGCTAGACCAGGGCGACTCTTCACCGGGGAGCTGTTTTTT. Amino acids: CSARPGRLFTGELFF.

This chain joins TRBV28 and TRBJ1-2, with D unclear. Germline V gives CDR1 MDHEN, CDR2 SYDVKM. CDR3 size: 13 residues. Trimming took 8 bases from V and 8 from J, leaving 18 bases between them. CDR3 DNA: TGTGCCAGCGGGGTCCCGGGGTCGGGGGGCTACACCTTC. Translation gives CASGVPGSGGYTF.

A few counts support this clonotype. This chain connects TRBV23-1 to TRBJ2-5; D is ambiguous. TRBV23-1 is recorded as an ORF, its role being uncertain. The CDR3 consists of 14 residues. V was shortened by 1 base and J by 5 bases, with 11 bases between the two germline ends. DNA for the CDR3: TGCGCCAGCAGTCAATGTGTATCCTTGGAGACCCAGTACTTC. This sequence encodes CASSQCVSLETQYF.

This clonotype appeared a few times. The chain carries TRBV20-1 and TRBJ2-4; TRBD2 agrees at 7 bases. This CDR3 spans 14 amino acids. The J segment lost 5 bases and the V segment lost 3 bases, leaving 7 bases of the junction unmatched. CDR1 and CDR2 (germline): DFQATT, SNEGSKA (reference sequence). The CDR3 DNA reads as TGCAGTGCTAGCTTGGGACTAACCCAAAACATTCAGTACTTC. Amino acids: CSASLGLTQNIQYF.

The chain employs TRBV7-9 and TRBJ1-1, with D perhaps matching TRBD1 (6 bases). This CDR3 spans 14 amino acids. Germline V gene sequence: CDR1 SEHNR, CDR2 FQNEAQ (reference sequence). The ends were cut back, 4 bases at V and 6 bases at J, with 15 bases in the middle. The CDR3 DNA follows: TGTGCCAGCAGCTGGGGACACGGGGGTCCTGAAGCTTTCTTT. Translating it yields CASSWGHGGPEAFF. The whole variable domain, filled in from reference TRBV7-9 and TRBJ1-1, reads DTGVSQNPRHKITKRGQNVTFRCDPISEHNRLYWYRQTLGQGPEFLTYFQNEAQLEKSRLLSDRFSAERPKGSFSTLEIQRTEQGDSAMYLCASSWGHGGPEAFFGQGTRLTVV.

Comments on this clonotype: A junction boundary mismatches the germline segment, possibly from a read error. The genes are TRBV7-7 and TRBJ2-2; D unresolved. This CDR3 has 14 residues. In germline, CDR1 is SSHAT, CDR2 FNYEAQ (reference sequence). CDR3 in amino acids: CASRRAIGTGELFF. As DNA, the CDR3 is TGCGCCAGCAGAAGGGCCATAGGAACCGGGGAGCTGTTTTTT.

The chain carries TRBV18 and TRBJ1-2; a weak D match, TRBD1 (5 bases). The germline CDR1 and CDR2 sequences are KGHSH and LQKENI. V was cut by 2 bases and J by 1 base, with 14 bases left in between. This CDR3 spans 16 amino acids. Written as DNA, the CDR3 is TGTGCCAGCTCACCATCCGGGACGGACATTAACTATGGCTACACCTTC. It encodes CASSPSGTDINYGYTF.

This clonotype appeared a single time. One end of the junction does not line up with germline, which may come from a read error. The CDR3 DNA is TGTGCCAGCAGTTTCCTAAGCACCCGGGACACAGAAGCTTTCTTT. Protein sequence: CASSFLSTRDTEAFF. The chain employs TRBV27 and TRBJ1-1; a possible D gene is TRBD1 (6 bases). The CDR3 runs 15 residues. Germline CDR1 reads MNHEY; CDR2 reads SMNVEV (reference sequence).

A few counts support this clonotype. The chain joins TRBV7-9 to TRBJ1-2, with D uncertain. The CDR3 consists of 15 residues. Germline V gives CDR1 SEHNR, CDR2 FQNEAQ (reference sequence). V lost 7 bases and J 7 bases, leaving 22 bases between the germline ends. CDR3 sequence: CASTLSTRGAGGYTF. The CDR3 DNA is TGTGCCAGCACCCTATCAACTCGGGGAGCTGGTGGCTACACCTTC. The full variable domain, with the rest looked up from reference TRBV7-9 and TRBJ1-2, is DTGVSQNPRHKITKRGQNVTFRCDPISEHNRLYWYRQTLGQGPEFLTYFQNEAQLEKSRLLSDRFSAERPKGSFSTLEIQRTEQGDSAMYLCASTLSTRGAGGYTFGSGTRLTVV.

This clonotype was counted a few times. The V gene is TRBV20-1, the J gene TRBJ2-7; 7 positions match TRBD1. Germline V gene lookup returns CDR1 DFQATT and CDR2 SNEGSKA (reference sequence). CDR3 length: 13 amino acids. V dropped 6 bases and J dropped 0; count of bases not matched to a gene: 5. The CDR3 protein is CSARDRVSYEQYF. The CDR3 nucleotides are TGCAGTGCCCGGGACAGAGTCTCCTACGAGCAGTACTTC.

The chain carries TRBV11-2 and TRBJ1-3; D is undetermined. Germline-derived CDR1 and CDR2 are SGHAT and FQNNGV. The CDR3 has 17 amino acids. V shed 4 bases and J shed 1 base, with 17 bases lying between them. The CDR3, as DNA: TGTGCCAGCAGCTCAGCGGGGATAGGGTCGTCTGGAAACACCATATATTTT. It encodes CASSSAGIGSSGNTIYF.

This chain uses TRBV10-3 with TRBJ1-1; no clear D. V was shortened by 2 bases and J by 1 base, with 5 bases between the two germline ends. CDR1 is ENHRY and CDR2 is SYGVKD in the germline V gene. The CDR3 runs to 13 residues. CDR3 bases: TGTGCCATCAGTGAGGGTGGGAACACTGAAGCTTTCTTT. Amino acids: CAISEGGNTEAFF.

This rearrangement joins TRBV7-9 to TRBJ1-2, with 8 nucleotides matching TRBD1. Trimming took 5 bases from V and 4 from J; bases not matched to a gene: 18. Germline V gives CDR1 SEHNR, CDR2 FQNEAQ (reference sequence). The CDR3 runs to 18 residues. For the CDR3, the DNA is TGTGCCAGCAGCAGGAGCACAGGGGGAGAGAGTAAAATCTATGGCTACACCTTC. Its protein product is CASSRSTGGESKIYGYTF.

The V gene is TRBV27, the J gene TRBJ2-4, with 7 bases aligning to TRBD1. V trimming: 5 bases; J trimming: 0 bases; junction bases outside the gene matches: 4. CDR3 length equals 15 residues. Germline V gene sequence: CDR1 MNHEY, CDR2 SMNVEV (reference sequence). The CDR3 is CASSKTGIAKNIQYF. CDR3 bases: TGTGCCAGCAGTAAGACAGGGATAGCCAAAAACATTCAGTACTTC.

The chain links TRBV12-3 or TRBV12-4 to TRBJ1-2, with D possibly matching TRBD1 (6 bases). V dropped 4 bases and J dropped 3 bases, with 12 bases sitting between them. CDR3 length equals 14 residues. In nucleotides, the CDR3 is TGTGCCAGCAGTTCGCAGGGGCCCGACTATGGCTACACCTTC. Its translation: CASSSQGPDYGYTF.

J is TRBJ2-4 and V is TRBV7-2; no clear D gene. The CDR3 sequence is 13 residues long. V was shortened by 3 bases and J by 8 bases, with 11 bases between the two germline ends. The germline gives CDR1 SGHTA, CDR2 FQGNSA. The CDR3 protein is CASSFGGWDIQYF. For the CDR3, the DNA is TGTGCCAGCAGCTTCGGTGGGTGGGACATTCAGTACTTC.

This clonotype was recorded once. J is TRBJ2-7 and V is TRBV27; D possibly corresponds to TRBD1 (6 bases). Trimming removed 7 bases at V and 0 bases at J, with 22 bases between. Germline V gene sequence: CDR1 MNHEY, CDR2 SMNVEV (reference sequence). The CDR3 runs to 17 residues. The CDR3, as DNA: TGTGCCAGCACGGCTTTTTCCGGACAGTCCGTCTCCTACGAGCAGTACTTC. Its translation is CASTAFSGQSVSYEQYF.

This rearrangement joins TRBV28 to TRBJ1-2; D perhaps matches TRBD1 (6 bases). The CDR3 covers 13 residues. V lost 3 bases and J 3 bases, leaving 8 bases between the germline ends. The germline V gene has CDR1 MDHEN and CDR2 SYDVKM. The DNA of the CDR3 is TGTGCCAGCAGTTTGGCAGGGGACTATGGCTACACCTTC. Protein: CASSLAGDYGYTF.

V usage is TRBV20-1 and J usage is TRBJ2-3; possible D gene TRBD2, 6 bases. The CDR3 covers 15 residues. Germline V lookup: CDR1 DFQATT, CDR2 SNEGSKA (reference sequence). V was trimmed by 1 base and J by 3 bases, leaving 14 bases between them. The CDR3 is CSARAGETKTDTQYF. Written as DNA, the CDR3 is TGCAGTGCTAGAGCGGGGGAGACTAAGACAGATACGCAGTATTTT.

The V call is TRBV20-1, the J call TRBJ2-7, with a tentative D call TRBD2 (6 bases). CDR1 and CDR2 (germline): DFQATT, SNEGSKA (reference sequence). This CDR3 contains 12 residues. The ends were cut back, 3 bases at V and 0 bases at J, with 6 bases in the middle. CDR3 protein: CSASGSSYEQYF. The CDR3 DNA is TGCAGTGCTAGCGGGAGCTCCTACGAGCAGTACTTC.

The gene calls are TRBV4-2 and TRBJ2-1, with TRBD1 matching 9 bases. The CDR3 totals 12 residues. Germline CDR1 reads LGHNA; CDR2 reads YNFKEQ. Trimming took 4 bases from V and 15 from J; bases not matched to a gene: 7. The CDR3 here is CASSPGTGFRFF. As DNA, the CDR3 is TGTGCCAGCAGCCCTGGGACAGGGTTTCGGTTCTTC.

This chain links TRBV11-2 with TRBJ1-1; maybe TRBD1 (6 bases). V dropped 1 base and J dropped 0 bases, with 15 bases sitting between them. The CDR3 length is 17 residues. Germline lookup yields CDR1 SGHAT and CDR2 FQNNGV. The CDR3 here is CASSLGLGGRMNTEAFF. CDR3 in DNA: TGTGCCAGCAGCTTAGGTCTGGGGGGCCGGATGAACACTGAAGCTTTCTTT.

The V call is TRBV21-1, the J call TRBJ2-3; the D call of TRBD2 is as the table states it, not checked on the DNA. TRBV21-1 is deemed a pseudogene. This CDR3 spans 17 amino acids. The CDR3 here is CASSKRVAGRRPMTQYF. CDR3 nucleotides: TGTGCCAGCAGCAAAAGGGTAGCGGGGAGACGACCTATGACGCAGTATTTT.

This chain joins TRBV20-1 and TRBJ1-2; 10 positions agree with TRBD1. The V gene's germline CDR1 is DFQATT and CDR2 SNEGSKA (reference sequence). The CDR3 contains 15 residues. V shed 3 bases, J shed 7 bases, and the junction held 11 bases outside the gene matches. The CDR3 here is CSARDQTGGFSGYTF. In DNA, the CDR3 is TGCAGTGCTAGGGACCAGACAGGGGGCTTCTCTGGCTACACCTTC.

The chain has TRBV5-4 and TRBJ1-1; D possibly corresponds to TRBD1 (5 bases). The CDR3 spans 15 residues. V gave up 4 bases and J gave up 0 bases, with 13 bases separating them. Germline loops: CDR1 SGHNT, CDR2 YYREEE (reference sequence). CDR3 DNA sequence: TGTGCCAGCAGCCTCGGGGGGACTTTGAACACTGAAGCTTTCTTT. Translation: CASSLGGTLNTEAFF. The variable domain in full, completed from reference TRBV5-4 and TRBJ1-1, reads ETGVTQSPTHLIKTRGQQVTLRCSSQSGHNTVSWYQQALGQGPQFIFQYYREEENGRGNFPPRFSGLQFPNYSSELNVNALELDDSALYLCASSLGGTLNTEAFFGQGTRLTVV.

This clonotype was detected only a few times. V gene TRBV10-3 combines with J gene TRBJ2-3, with a possible D match to TRBD1 (5 bases). This CDR3 is built from 15 residues. The germline V gene has CDR1 ENHRY and CDR2 SYGVKD. V lost 0 bases and J 5 bases, leaving 12 bases between the germline ends. Here the CDR3 DNA reads TGTGCCATCAGTGAGTCGCGAAACGGACAAGATACGCAGTATTTT. Translated, it gives CAISESRNGQDTQYF.

This clonotype was observed a handful of times. V is TRBV12-3 or TRBV12-4 and J is TRBJ1-2, with D unresolved. V was pared by 3 bases and J by 5 bases, with 7 bases between. The CDR3 extends over 12 amino acids. CDR3 nucleotide sequence: TGTGCCAGCAGTTTTTCGGTATATGGCTACACCTTC. Its protein product is CASSFSVYGYTF.

This clonotype was observed a handful of times. This chain links TRBV7-9 with TRBJ2-1; 10 bases fit TRBD2. The CDR3 is 15 amino acids. Germline CDR1 reads SEHNR; CDR2 reads FQNEAQ (reference sequence). Trimming cost V 3 bases and J 8 bases; bases outside gene matches: 7. Here the CDR3 reads CASSFTGTSADEQFF. CDR3 bases: TGTGCCAGCAGCTTCACCGGGACTAGCGCCGATGAGCAGTTCTTC.

The V gene is TRBV27, the J gene TRBJ1-2; 7 nucleotides align to TRBD1. This CDR3 spans 16 amino acids. Germline V gene lookup returns CDR1 MNHEY and CDR2 SMNVEV (reference sequence). Trimming at V came to 5 bases and at J to 0 bases, leaving 9 bases not matched to a gene. CDR3 loop: CASSPGTARANYGYTF. CDR3 DNA: TGTGCCAGCAGTCCGGGGACAGCGCGAGCTAACTATGGCTACACCTTC.

This clonotype has more than one count but fewer than ten. The rearrangement links TRBV20-1 to TRBJ1-6; tentative D call: TRBD1 (5 bases). The CDR3 length is 16 residues. V was shortened by 0 bases and J by 6 bases, with 15 bases between the two germline ends. Germline CDR1 reads DFQATT; CDR2 reads SNEGSKA (reference sequence). The CDR3 spells CSARDFSRQINSPLHF. CDR3 bases: TGCAGTGCTAGAGATTTTTCTAGACAGATTAATTCACCCCTCCACTTT.